Following are 17 T cell receptor beta chains from one sample sequenced in a study of breast tumors, draining lymph nodes, adjacent tissues. Samples came from axillary lymph nodes draining the breast cancer. MiXCR, applied by TCRdb to the multiplex PCR reads, yields one record per CDR3 protein. The sample holds about 180,000 distinct CDR3 sequences, roughly a third seen once. Sequencing input: axillary lymph node tissue. The receptors were gathered from a female donor with breast cancer. Some clones in this sample may be carry-over from other donors' samples.

In this sample, this clonotype turned up many times. This rearrangement joins TRBV6-1 to TRBJ1-5, with a weak D call TRBD1 (5 bases). The germline gives CDR1 MNHNS, CDR2 SASEGT. The V end was cut by 2 bases, the J end by 2 bases, with 10 bases between. This CDR3 has 15 amino acids. CDR3 amino acids: CASSELGVGNQPQHF. The CDR3, as DNA: TGTGCCAGCAGTGAATTAGGGGTGGGCAATCAGCCCCAGCATTTT.

This clonotype was recorded at least ten times. The chain has TRBV6-6 and TRBJ1-4; maybe TRBD1 (5 bases). Germline V gene data show CDR1 as MNHNY and CDR2 as SVGAGI (reference sequence). The V end was cut by 0 bases, the J end by 8 bases, with 19 bases between. The CDR3 contains 17 residues. The CDR3 sequence is CASSYSRRPGGDEKLFF. The CDR3 DNA is TGTGCCAGCAGTTACTCGCGACGTCCGGGGGGGGACGAAAAACTGTTTTTT.

For this clonotype: The conserved closing phenylalanine or tryptophan is absent in this CDR3, likely reflecting a read error. The limits of the CDR3 on the DNA are not certain, so only TCRdb's listed CDR3 is given. The chain uses TRBV5-1 and TRBJ1-3. CDR1 SGHRS and CDR2 YFSETQ come from the germline V gene. Including both end residues, the CDR3 is 8 amino acids long. The CDR3 here is CASSSTRA.

With regard to this clonotype: Being one base from a much bigger clone, this may be a read error. The V and J genes are TRBV18 and TRBJ2-1; D is perhaps TRBD1 (6 bases). Germline V gene data show CDR1 as KGHSH and CDR2 as LQKENI. This CDR3 comprises 15 residues. CDR3 DNA: TGTGCCAGCTCACCACCCCAGGGGCTTTACAATGAGCAGCTCTTC. It specifies CASSPPQGLYNEQLF.

The CDR3 region is CASHGGVGEQFF. In DNA, the CDR3 is TGTGCCTCGCACGGGGGGGTTGGTGAGCAGTTCTTC. This rearrangement joins TRBV3-1 to TRBJ2-1; TRBD2 matches at 8 bases. The CDR3 consists of 12 residues. V dropped 11 bases and J dropped 9; count of bases not matched to a gene: 9. Germline V gene lookup returns CDR1 LGHDT and CDR2 YNNKEL (reference sequence).

This clonotype was seen repeatedly, ten times or more. The rearrangement uses TRBV5-1 and TRBJ2-6; perhaps TRBD2 as D (7 bases). Trimming took off 3 bases at V and 0 bases at J, with 13 bases between the two ends. The CDR3 spans 17 residues. The germline CDR1 and CDR2 sequences are SGHRS and YFSETQ. CDR3 DNA: TGCGCCAGCAGCTCTACAGGGACTACCTCTGGGGCCAACGTCCTGACTTTC. Its protein is CASSSTGTTSGANVLTF. Full variable domain (remainder filled in from reference TRBV5-1 and TRBJ2-6): KAGVTQTPRYLIKTRGQQVTLSCSPISGHRSVSWYQQTPGQGLQFLFEYFSETQRNKGNFPGRFSGRQFSNSRSEMNVSTLELGDSALYLCASSSTGTTSGANVLTFGAGSRLTVL.

Details on this clonotype: A single base separates this from a much larger clone, so it may be a read error. The rearrangement links TRBV20-1 to TRBJ1-6; D unclear. Germline V gene sequence: CDR1 DFQATT, CDR2 SNEGSKA (reference sequence). The CDR3 has 13 residues. The CDR3 here is CSARIAVNSPLRF. The CDR3 DNA sequence: TGCAGTGCTAGAATCGCAGTTAATTCACCCCTCCGCTTT.

The genes are TRBV29-1 and TRBJ1-5; 11 bases match TRBD1. The CDR3 totals 15 residues. Germline CDR1 SQVTM, CDR2 ANQGSEA. V lost 6 bases to trimming and J lost 7 bases; unmatched junction nucleotides: 11. Here the CDR3 reads CSVGSPGQGGQPQHF. As DNA, the CDR3 is TGCAGCGTGGGATCCCCGGGACAGGGGGGACAGCCCCAGCATTTT.

This clonotype was found many times. The chain has TRBV19 and TRBJ1-5; maybe TRBD1 (6 bases). CDR3 length equals 15 residues. V lost 5 bases and J lost 5, with 16 bases in between. Germline CDR1 LNHDA, CDR2 SQIVND (reference sequence). The CDR3 DNA is TGTGCCAGTAGTCTCGCAGGGGCCGGGCATCAGCCCCAGCATTTT. This codes for CASSLAGAGHQPQHF.

V is TRBV7-8 and J is TRBJ2-3; TRBD2 matches at 12 bases. The V gene's germline CDR1 is SGHVS and CDR2 FQNEAQ. The CDR3 runs to 17 residues. V lost 6 bases to trimming and J lost 3 bases; unmatched junction nucleotides: 10. The CDR3 coding sequence is TGTGCCAGCAGTGAGTTTGCGCTAGCGGGGGGGACAGATACGCAGTATTTT. This gives the protein CASSEFALAGGTDTQYF.

This clonotype was seen more than once but under ten times. The genes are TRBV6-2 or TRBV6-3 and TRBJ1-2, with D possibly being TRBD1 (6 bases). This CDR3 comprises 13 residues. CDR1 and CDR2 (germline): MNHEY, SVGEGT. V lost 2 bases and J lost 4, with 8 bases in between. This CDR3 reads CASSYPDSYGYTF. The CDR3 DNA reads as TGTGCCAGCAGTTACCCGGACAGCTATGGCTACACCTTC.

Turning to this clonotype: Possible read error: a much larger clone is one base away. This CDR3 reads CASSLVPSSEQYF. The CDR3 DNA reads TGTGCCAGCAGCTTAGTACCTTCGTCCGAGCAGTACTTC. The chain recombines TRBV11-1 with TRBJ2-7; D unresolved. This CDR3 contains 13 residues. CDR1 is SGHAT and CDR2 is FQDESV in the germline V gene (reference sequence). Deletions cut 1 base from V and 6 bases from J, with 10 bases between.

The CDR3 here is CASSVGSSSYNEQFF. CDR3 nucleotides: TGTGCCAGCAGCGTCGGGAGTTCTTCCTACAATGAGCAGTTCTTC. This chain joins TRBV11-2 and TRBJ2-1; D is perhaps TRBD2 (6 bases). Germline CDR1 reads SGHAT; CDR2 reads FQNNGV. Trimming removed 5 bases from V and 1 base from J, with 12 bases in between. The CDR3 runs 15 residues.

This clonotype was observed many times. This sequence joins TRBV2 and TRBJ2-3, with D perhaps TRBD1 (8 bases). The germline V gene has CDR1 SNHLY and CDR2 FYNNEI. This CDR3 has 14 amino acids. The V gene lost 6 bases and the J gene lost 1 base, with 11 bases spanning the gap. The CDR3 region is CASRAGQGTDTQYF. The CDR3 DNA follows: TGTGCCAGCAGAGCGGGACAGGGCACAGATACGCAGTATTTT. Drawing the rest from reference TRBV2 and TRBJ2-3, the complete variable domain is EPEVTQTPSHQVTQMGQEVILRCVPISNHLYFYWYRQILGQKVEFLVSFYNNEISEKSEIFDDQFSVERPDGSNFTLKIRSTKLEDSAMYFCASRAGQGTDTQYFGPGTRLTVL.

This clonotype was seen repeatedly, ten times or more. This chain uses TRBV13 with TRBJ1-3; no firm D call. The ends were cut back, 1 base at V and 0 bases at J, with 13 bases in the middle. Germline-derived CDR1 and CDR2 are PRHDT and FYEKMQ (reference sequence). The CDR3 runs to 17 residues. The CDR3, as DNA: TGTGCCAGCAGCTTAGTAACCGCTCCAGGCTCTGGAAACACCATATATTTT. It encodes CASSLVTAPGSGNTIYF.

As to this clonotype: A much larger clone lies a single base off, so this may be a read error. The chain carries TRBV7-6 and TRBJ2-7, with D perhaps matching TRBD1 or TRBD2 (6 bases each). This CDR3 spans 16 amino acids. Looked up from germline, CDR1 is SGHVS and CDR2 is FNYEAQ. This CDR3 is CVSSLDEGGSSYEQYF. CDR3 DNA sequence: TGTGTCAGCAGCTTAGACGAGGGGGGTTCCTCCTACGAGCAGTACTTC.

This clonotype has at least ten counts. The chain uses TRBV2 and TRBJ1-5; 7 bases fit TRBD1. With V trimmed by 0 bases and J by 6 bases, 2 bases remained unmatched. This CDR3 is 14 amino acids long. The germline V gene has CDR1 SNHLY and CDR2 FYNNEI. The CDR3 spells CASSEAGGSQPQHF. CDR3 sequence (DNA): TGTGCCAGCAGTGAAGCAGGGGGCAGTCAGCCCCAGCATTTT.